This T cell receptor beta chain was found in a study of blood T cell repertoires in COVID-19. Background on the study: Italy, Spain and the United States were the sources of the convalescent and acute COVID-19 samples. From T cells, B-cell-depleted T cells, or PBMCs came the material, which was cDNA or gDNA.

The CDR3 has 17 amino acids. With 1 base removed from V and 9 bases from J, the gap between germline ends came to 20 bases. Germline CDR1 SGHKS, CDR2 YYEKEE (reference sequence). Sequenced by immunoSEQ multiplex PCR; TCRdb stores in-frame clones only, minus some. This sample has about 240,000 clones, with more than 75% found just once. Material for sequencing was peripheral blood. This clonotype originated in a woman between 65 and 79 years old with active or convalescent COVID-19. The chain employs TRBV5-5 and TRBJ1-6; tentatively, D is TRBD1 (5 bases). The CDR3, as DNA: TGTGCCAGCAGCTTGATAAGAAGGGGCCCCCGTGGTTCACCCCTCCACTTT. This codes for CASSLIRRGPRGSPLHF.